This TCR beta chain comes out of a study of cytomegalovirus exposure and HLA in healthy donors. Study summary: Caucasian-associated ancestry cluster membership applied to less than 85% of nearly 400 genotyped donors. Whole-study findings and limits: Later analysis indicated greater clonal expansion among HLA-associated TCR beta chains than among equally common other chains.

CDR3 length: 14 residues. Trimming at V came to 4 bases and at J to 8 bases, leaving 8 bases not matched to a gene. The germline CDR1 and CDR2 sequences are SGHDT and YYEEEE. Primers for the PCR totalled 60 Vbeta and 13 Jbeta. Libraries were prepared by immunoSEQ multiplex PCR; TCRdb keeps only in-frame clonotypes and omits some of them. This table lists 200,000 or so clones. Turning to this clone: Its antigen is currently unknown. The same CDR3 is also encoded by other DNA sequences in this sample.

The sequenced material came from PBMCs. V usage is TRBV5-6 and J usage is TRBJ2-1; 8 bases are shared with TRBD1. The receptor was derived from a boy aged 5-17 years in good health and CMV-seronegative. The CDR3 nucleotides read TGTGCCAGCAGCCCCGACAGGGGCGGTGATGAGCAGTTCTTC. It translates to CASSPDRGGDEQFF.